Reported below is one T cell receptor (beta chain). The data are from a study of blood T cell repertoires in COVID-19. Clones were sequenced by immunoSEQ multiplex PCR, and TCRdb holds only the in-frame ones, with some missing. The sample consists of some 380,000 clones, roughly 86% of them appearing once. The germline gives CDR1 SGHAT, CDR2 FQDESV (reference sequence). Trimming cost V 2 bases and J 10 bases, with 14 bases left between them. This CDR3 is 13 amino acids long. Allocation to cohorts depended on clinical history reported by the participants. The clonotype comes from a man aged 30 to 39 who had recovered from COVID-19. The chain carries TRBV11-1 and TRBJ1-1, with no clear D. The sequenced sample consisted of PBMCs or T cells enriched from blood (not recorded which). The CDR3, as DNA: TGTGCCAGCAGCTTAAGGGCGGGTGGTGGAGCTTTCTTT. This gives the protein CASSLRAGGGAFF. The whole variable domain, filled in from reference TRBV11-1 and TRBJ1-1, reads EAEVAQSPRYKITEKSQAVAFWCDPISGHATLYWYRQILGQGPELLVQFQDESVVDDSQLPKDRFSAERLKGVDSTLKIQPAELGDSAMYLCASSLRAGGGAFFGQGTRLTVV.